This T cell receptor (beta chain) was sequenced during a study of T cells after yellow fever vaccination. This clonotype came up many times. The antigen is undetermined. General study findings and limits: Weaker overall, the secondary response nonetheless peaked faster (day 5 versus 15). Abundant clonotypes from the bulk population could have been carried over as contaminants into FACS-sorted repertoires.

A universal primer site and UMIs were added as TCR cDNA was made by 5'RACE template switching. TCRdb reprocessed the 5' RACE reads with MiXCR, giving one entry per CDR3 protein. This table holds a few hundred thousand distinct CDR3 sequences, more than 3% found once. This CDR3 region has 14 residues. The germline gives CDR1 DFQATT, CDR2 SNEGSKA (reference sequence). Trimming at V came to 6 bases and at J to 0 bases, leaving 7 bases not matched to a gene. The rearrangement uses TRBV20-1 and TRBJ1-2, with 7 bases fitting TRBD1. This clonotype was obtained from a man aged 18 to 29 who received the YFV17D yellow fever vaccine. The source material was PBMCs, sampled on the day of the yellow fever booster vaccination. The CDR3 DNA sequence: TGCAGTGCCGGGCAGGGGGGGTCTAACTATGGCTACACCTTC. Protein sequence: CSAGQGGSNYGYTF.